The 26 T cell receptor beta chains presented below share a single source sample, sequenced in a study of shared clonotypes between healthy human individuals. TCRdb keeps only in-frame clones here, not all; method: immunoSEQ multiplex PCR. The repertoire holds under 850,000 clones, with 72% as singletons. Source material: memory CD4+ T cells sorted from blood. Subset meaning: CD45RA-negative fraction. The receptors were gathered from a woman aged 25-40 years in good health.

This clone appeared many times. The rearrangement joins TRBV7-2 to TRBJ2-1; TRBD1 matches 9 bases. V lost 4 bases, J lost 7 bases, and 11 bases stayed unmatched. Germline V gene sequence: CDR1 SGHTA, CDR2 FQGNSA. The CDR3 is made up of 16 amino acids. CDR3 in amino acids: CASSWTGTGSSNEQFF. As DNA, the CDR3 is TGTGCCAGCAGCTGGACCGGGACAGGGAGTTCTAATGAGCAGTTCTTC.

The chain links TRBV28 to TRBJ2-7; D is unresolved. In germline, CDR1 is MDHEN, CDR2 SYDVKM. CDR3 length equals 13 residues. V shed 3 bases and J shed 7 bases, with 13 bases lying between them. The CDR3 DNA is TGTGCCAGCAGTTTCCTTCGAACGGGTGAGCAGTACTTC. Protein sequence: CASSFLRTGEQYF.

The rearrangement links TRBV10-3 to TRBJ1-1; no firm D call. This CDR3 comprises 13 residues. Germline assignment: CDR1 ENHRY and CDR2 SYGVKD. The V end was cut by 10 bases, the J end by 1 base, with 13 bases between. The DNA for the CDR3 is TGTGCCAGCCAAAGGGTGGAGAACACTGAAGCTTTCTTT. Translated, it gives CASQRVENTEAFF.

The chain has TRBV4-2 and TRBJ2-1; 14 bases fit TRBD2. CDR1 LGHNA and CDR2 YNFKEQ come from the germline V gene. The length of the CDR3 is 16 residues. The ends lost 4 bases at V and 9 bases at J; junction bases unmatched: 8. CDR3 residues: CASSRPAGTSGGEQFF. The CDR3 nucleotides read TGTGCCAGCAGCCGCCCGGCGGGGACTAGCGGGGGTGAGCAGTTCTTC.

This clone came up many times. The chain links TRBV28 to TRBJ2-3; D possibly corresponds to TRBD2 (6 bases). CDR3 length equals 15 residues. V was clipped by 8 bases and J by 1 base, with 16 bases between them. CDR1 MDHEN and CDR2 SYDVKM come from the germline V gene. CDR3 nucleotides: TGTGCCAGCTCCACGCCCGGGGAGGGCACAGATACGCAGTATTTT. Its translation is CASSTPGEGTDTQYF.

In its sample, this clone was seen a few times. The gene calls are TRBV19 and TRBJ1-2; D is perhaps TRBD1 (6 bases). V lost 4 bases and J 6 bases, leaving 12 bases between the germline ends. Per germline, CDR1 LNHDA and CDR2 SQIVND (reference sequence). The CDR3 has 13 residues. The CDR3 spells CASSRGLLHGYTF. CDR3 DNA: TGTGCCAGTAGTAGGGGGCTGCTTCATGGCTACACCTTC. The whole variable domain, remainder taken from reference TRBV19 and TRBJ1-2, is DGGITQSPKYLFRKEGQNVTLSCEQNLNHDAMYWYRQDPGQGLRLIYYSQIVNDFQKGDIAEGYSVSREKKESFPLTVTSAQKNPTAFYLCASSRGLLHGYTFGSGTRLTVV.

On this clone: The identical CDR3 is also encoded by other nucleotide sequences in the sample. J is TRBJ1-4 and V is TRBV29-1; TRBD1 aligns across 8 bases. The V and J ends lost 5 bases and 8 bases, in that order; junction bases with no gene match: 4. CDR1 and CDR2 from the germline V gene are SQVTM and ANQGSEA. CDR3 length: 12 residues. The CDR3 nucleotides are TGCAGCGTTCAGGGGGCAGGGGAAAAACTGTTTTTT. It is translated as CSVQGAGEKLFF.

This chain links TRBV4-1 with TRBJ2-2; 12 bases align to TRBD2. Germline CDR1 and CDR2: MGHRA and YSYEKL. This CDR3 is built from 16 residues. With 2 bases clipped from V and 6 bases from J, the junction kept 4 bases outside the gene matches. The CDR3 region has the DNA TGCGCCAGCAGCCAACTAGCGGGAGGGCCCCCCGGGGAGCTGTTTTTT. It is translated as CASSQLAGGPPGELFF.

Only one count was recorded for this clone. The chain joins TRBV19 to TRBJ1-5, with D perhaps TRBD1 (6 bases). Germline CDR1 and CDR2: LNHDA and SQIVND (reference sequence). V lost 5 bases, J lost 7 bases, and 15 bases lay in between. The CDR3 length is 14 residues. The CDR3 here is CASSYGQREQPQHF. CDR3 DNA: TGTGCCAGTAGTTACGGACAGAGGGAGCAGCCCCAGCATTTT.

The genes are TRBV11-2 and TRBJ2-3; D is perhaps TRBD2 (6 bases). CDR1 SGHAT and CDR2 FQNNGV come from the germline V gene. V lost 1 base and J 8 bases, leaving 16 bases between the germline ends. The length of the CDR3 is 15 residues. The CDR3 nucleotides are TGTGCCAGCAGCTTAGTGGCGGGGCAGGTTGGTACGCAGTATTTT. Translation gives CASSLVAGQVGTQYF.

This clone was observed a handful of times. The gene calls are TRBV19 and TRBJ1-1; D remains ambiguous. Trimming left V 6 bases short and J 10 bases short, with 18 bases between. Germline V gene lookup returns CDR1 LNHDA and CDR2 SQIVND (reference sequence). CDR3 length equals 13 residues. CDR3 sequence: CASSPPRMYVAFF. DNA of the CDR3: TGTGCCAGTAGCCCTCCGCGGATGTACGTAGCTTTCTTT.

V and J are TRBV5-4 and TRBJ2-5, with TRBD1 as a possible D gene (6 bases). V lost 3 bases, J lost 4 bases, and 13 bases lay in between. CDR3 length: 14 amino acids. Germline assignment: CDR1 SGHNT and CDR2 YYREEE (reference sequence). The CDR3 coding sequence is TGTGCCAGCAGCTCACAGGGTTTCGGAGAGACCCAGTACTTC. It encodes CASSSQGFGETQYF. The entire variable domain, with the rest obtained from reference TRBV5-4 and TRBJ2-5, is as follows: ETGVTQSPTHLIKTRGQQVTLRCSSQSGHNTVSWYQQALGQGPQFIFQYYREEENGRGNFPPRFSGLQFPNYSSELNVNALELDDSALYLCASSSQGFGETQYFGPGTRLLVL.

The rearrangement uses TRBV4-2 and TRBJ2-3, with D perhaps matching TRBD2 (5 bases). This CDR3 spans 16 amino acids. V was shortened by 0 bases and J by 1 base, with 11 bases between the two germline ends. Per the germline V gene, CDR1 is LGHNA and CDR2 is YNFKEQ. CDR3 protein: CASSQDRALGTDTQYF. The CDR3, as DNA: TGTGCCAGCAGCCAAGATCGTGCACTAGGCACAGATACGCAGTATTTT.

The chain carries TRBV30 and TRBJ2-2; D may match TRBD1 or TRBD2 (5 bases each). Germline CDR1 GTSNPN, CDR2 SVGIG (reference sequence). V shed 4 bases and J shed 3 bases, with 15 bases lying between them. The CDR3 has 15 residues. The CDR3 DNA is TGTGCCTGGACCACACCACAGGACTACACCGGGGAGCTGTTTTTT. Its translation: CAWTTPQDYTGELFF.

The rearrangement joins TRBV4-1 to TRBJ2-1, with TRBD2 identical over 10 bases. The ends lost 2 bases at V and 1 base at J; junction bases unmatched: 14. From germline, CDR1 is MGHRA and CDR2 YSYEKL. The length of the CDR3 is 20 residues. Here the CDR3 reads CASSQTSQREGLGSYNEQFF. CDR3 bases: TGCGCCAGCAGCCAAACATCTCAGCGGGAGGGCCTTGGATCCTACAATGAGCAGTTCTTC.

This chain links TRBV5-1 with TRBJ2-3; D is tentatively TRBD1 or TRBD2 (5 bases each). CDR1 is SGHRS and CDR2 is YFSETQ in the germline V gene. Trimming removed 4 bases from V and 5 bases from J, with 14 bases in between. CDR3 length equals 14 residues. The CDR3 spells CASSGTGAVDTQYF. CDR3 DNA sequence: TGCGCCAGCAGCGGGACCGGGGCCGTAGATACGCAGTATTTT.

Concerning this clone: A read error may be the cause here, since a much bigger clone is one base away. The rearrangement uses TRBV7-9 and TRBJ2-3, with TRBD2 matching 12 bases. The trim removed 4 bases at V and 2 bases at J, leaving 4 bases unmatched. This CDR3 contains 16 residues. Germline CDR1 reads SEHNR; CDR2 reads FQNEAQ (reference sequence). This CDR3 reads CASSSGLAGNTDTQYF. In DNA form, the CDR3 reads TGTGCCAGCAGCTCGGGACTAGCGGGCAACACAGATACGCAGTATTTT.

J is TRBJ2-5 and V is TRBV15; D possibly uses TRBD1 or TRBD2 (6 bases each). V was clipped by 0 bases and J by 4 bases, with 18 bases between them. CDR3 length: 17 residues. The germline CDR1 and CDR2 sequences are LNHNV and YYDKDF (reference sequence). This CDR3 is CATSRDPGAGRVETQYF. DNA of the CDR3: TGTGCCACCAGCAGAGATCCAGGGGCCGGGAGAGTAGAGACCCAGTACTTC.

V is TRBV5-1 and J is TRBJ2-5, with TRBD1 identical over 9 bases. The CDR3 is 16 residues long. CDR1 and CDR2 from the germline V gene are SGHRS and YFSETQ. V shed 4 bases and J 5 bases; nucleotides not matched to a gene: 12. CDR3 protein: CASSQGQGLGTETQYF. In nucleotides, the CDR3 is TGCGCCAGCAGCCAAGGACAGGGGTTAGGAACGGAGACCCAGTACTTC.

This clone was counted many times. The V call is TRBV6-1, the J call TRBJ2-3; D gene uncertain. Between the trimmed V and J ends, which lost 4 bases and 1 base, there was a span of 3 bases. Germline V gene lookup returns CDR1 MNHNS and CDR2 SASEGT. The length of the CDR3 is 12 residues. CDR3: CASSGGTDTQYF. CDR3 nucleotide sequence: TGTGCCAGCAGTGGCGGCACAGATACGCAGTATTTT.

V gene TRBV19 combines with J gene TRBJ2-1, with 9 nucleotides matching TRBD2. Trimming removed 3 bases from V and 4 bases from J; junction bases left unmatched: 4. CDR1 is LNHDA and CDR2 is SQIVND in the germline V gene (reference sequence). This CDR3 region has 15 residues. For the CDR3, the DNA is TGTGCCAGTAGTATTAGCGGGAGTGTATACAATGAGCAGTTCTTC. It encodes CASSISGSVYNEQFF.

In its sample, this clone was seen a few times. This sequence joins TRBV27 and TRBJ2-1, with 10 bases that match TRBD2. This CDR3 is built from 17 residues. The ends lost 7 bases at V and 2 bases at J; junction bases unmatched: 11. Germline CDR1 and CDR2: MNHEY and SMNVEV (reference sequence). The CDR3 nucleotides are TGTGCCAGCAAAGGCCAGGCTAGCGGGAGAACCTACAATGAGCAGTTCTTC. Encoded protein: CASKGQASGRTYNEQFF.

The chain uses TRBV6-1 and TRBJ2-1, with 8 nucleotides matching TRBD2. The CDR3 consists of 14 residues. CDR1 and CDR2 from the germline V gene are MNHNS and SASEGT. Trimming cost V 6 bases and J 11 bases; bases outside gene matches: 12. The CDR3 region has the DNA TGTGCCAGCAGAGGCGGGACTAGTACTCCGAAGCAGTTCTTC. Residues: CASRGGTSTPKQFF.

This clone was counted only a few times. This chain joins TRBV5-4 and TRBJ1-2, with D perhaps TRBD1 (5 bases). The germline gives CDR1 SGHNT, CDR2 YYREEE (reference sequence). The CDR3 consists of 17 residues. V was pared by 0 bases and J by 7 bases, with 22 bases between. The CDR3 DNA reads TGTGCCAGCAGCTTGGGGTGGTTTTGGGGCGATTCGGCTGGCTACACCTTC. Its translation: CASSLGWFWGDSAGYTF.

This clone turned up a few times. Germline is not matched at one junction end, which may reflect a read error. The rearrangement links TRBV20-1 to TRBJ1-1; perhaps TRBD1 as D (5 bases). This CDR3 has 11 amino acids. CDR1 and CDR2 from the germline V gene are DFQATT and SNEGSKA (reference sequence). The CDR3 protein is CSAEGNSEAFF. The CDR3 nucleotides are TGCAGTGCAGAGGGGAACTCTGAAGCTTTCTTT.

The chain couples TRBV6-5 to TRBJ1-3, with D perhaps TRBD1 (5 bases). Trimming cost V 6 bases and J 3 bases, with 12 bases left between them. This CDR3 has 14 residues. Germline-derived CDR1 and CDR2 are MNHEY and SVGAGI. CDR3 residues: CASRRAQGGNTIYF. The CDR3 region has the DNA TGTGCCAGCAGAAGGGCCCAGGGTGGAAACACCATATATTTT.